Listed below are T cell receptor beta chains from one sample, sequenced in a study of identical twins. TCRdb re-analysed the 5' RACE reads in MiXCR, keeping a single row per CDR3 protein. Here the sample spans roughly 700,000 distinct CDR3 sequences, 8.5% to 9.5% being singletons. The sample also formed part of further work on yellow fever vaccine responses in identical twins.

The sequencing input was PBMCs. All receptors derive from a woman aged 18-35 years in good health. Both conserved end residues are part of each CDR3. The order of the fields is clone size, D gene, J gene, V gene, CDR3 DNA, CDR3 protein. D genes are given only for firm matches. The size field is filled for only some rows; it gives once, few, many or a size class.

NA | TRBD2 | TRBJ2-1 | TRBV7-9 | TGTGCCAGCAGCCGGACTAGCGGGAGTCTTAATGGTGAGCAGTTCTTC | CASSRTSGSLNGEQFF
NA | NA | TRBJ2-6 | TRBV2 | TGTGCCAGCAGTGAGAACAGGGTTGGGGCCAACGTCCTGACTTTC | CASSENRVGANVLTF
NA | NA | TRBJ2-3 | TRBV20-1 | TGCAGTGTTAGCGAGCGGTGGCAGGATGTAACAGATACGCAGTATTTT | CSVSERWQDVTDTQYF
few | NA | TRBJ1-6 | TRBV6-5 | TGTGCCAGCAGTTACAAGGGTTGGAATTCACCCCTCCACTTT | CASSYKGWNSPLHF
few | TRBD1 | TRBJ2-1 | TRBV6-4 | TGTGCCAGCAGTCACTCCGGGACAGGGGCAGGGAGTGAGCAGTTCTTC | CASSHSGTGAGSEQFF
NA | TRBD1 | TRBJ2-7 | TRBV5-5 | TGTGCCAGCAGTACCGGGACAGGGATTTACGAGCAGTACTTC | CASSTGTGIYEQYF
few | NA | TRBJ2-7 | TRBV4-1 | TGCGCCAGCCTAGCCGGGGCCCCCACCTACGAGCAGTACTTC | CASLAGAPTYEQYF
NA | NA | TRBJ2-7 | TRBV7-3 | TGTGCCAGCAGTTCGATGCAGGGGTACGAGCAGTACTTC | CASSSMQGYEQYF
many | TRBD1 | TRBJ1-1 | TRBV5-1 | TGCGCCAGCAGCTTCCGGGACAGGGGGTACCTGGGCACTGAAGCTTTCTTT | CASSFRDRGYLGTEAFF
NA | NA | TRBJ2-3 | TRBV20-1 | TGCAGTGCAGGGCTCAGGGGCCTTTTCGATACGCAGTATTTT | CSAGLRGLFDTQYF
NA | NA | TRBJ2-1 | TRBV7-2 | TGTGCCAGCAGAGGATGGGAGAGCGACTACAATGAGCAGTTCTTC | CASRGWESDYNEQFF
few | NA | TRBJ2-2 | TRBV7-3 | TGTGCCAGCAGCTTTTCCCCTCTAAACACCGGGGAGCTGTTTTTT | CASSFSPLNTGELFF
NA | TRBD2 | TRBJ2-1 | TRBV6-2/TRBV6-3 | TGTGCCAGCAGTAGACTAGCCTTGGGAGAGCAGTTCTTC | CASSRLALGEQFF
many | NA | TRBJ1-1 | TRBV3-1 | TGTGCCAGCAGCCACAGGGGCGGGGGAGAAGCTTTCTTT | CASSHRGGGEAFF
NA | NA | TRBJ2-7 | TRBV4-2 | TGTGCCAGCAGCCGAATTGATGGCGGGACGGAGGGCGAGCAGTACTTC | CASSRIDGGTEGEQYF
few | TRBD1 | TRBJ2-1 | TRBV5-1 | TGCGCCAGCAGCCCTTACGGGACAGTCGAGTCCAGTGAGCAGTTCTTC | CASSPYGTVESSEQFF
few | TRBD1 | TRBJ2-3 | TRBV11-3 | TGTGCCAGCAGCTTCATCGGACAGGGGGGGACAGATACGCAGTATTTT | CASSFIGQGGTDTQYF
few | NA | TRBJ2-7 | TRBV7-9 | TGTGCCAGCAGCTTAGGAGCTAGTAATACTCTCTACGAGCAGTACTTC | CASSLGASNTLYEQYF
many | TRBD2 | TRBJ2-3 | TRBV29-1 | TGCAGCGTTACTAGCGGGACCGACGGAGATACGCAGTATTTT | CSVTSGTDGDTQYF
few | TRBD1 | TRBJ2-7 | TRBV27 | TGTGCCAGCAGTGAACACAGGGGGCAGACCTACGAGCAGTACTTC | CASSEHRGQTYEQYF
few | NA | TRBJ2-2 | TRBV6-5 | TGTGCCAGCAGTTACCTTCGGGGTGACACCGGGGAGCTGTTTTTT | CASSYLRGDTGELFF
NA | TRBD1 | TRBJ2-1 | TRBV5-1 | TGCGCCAGCAGCGCATCACCGGGACAGGGGCAGTTCTTC | CASSASPGQGQFF
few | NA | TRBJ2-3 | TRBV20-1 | TGCAGTGCTGGGGACAATAGGGGCACAGATACGCAGTATTTT | CSAGDNRGTDTQYF
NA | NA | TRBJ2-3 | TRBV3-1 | TGTGCCAGCAGCCAAGATTTAACGAGCTCGGAGTATTTT | CASSQDLTSSEYF
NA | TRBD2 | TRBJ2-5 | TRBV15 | TGTGCCACCAGCAGGGTGATGGGGGGGTACGCCTCCCAAGAGACCCAGTACTTC | CATSRVMGGYASQETQYF
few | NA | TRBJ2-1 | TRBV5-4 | TGTGCCAGCAGCTCAGTAGGCTACAATGAGCAGTTCTTC | CASSSVGYNEQFF
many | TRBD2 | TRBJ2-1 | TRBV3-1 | TGTGCCAGCAGCCAAGATCGACTAGCGGGGGCCCTGGATGAGCAGTTCTTC | CASSQDRLAGALDEQFF
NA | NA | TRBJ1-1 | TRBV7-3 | TGTGCCAGCAGCTTAAAGGACGGAGAAGCTTTCTTT | CASSLKDGEAFF
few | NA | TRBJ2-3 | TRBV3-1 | TGTGCCAGCAGCTTAGCGGAACTACCTACAGATACGCAGTATTTT | CASSLAELPTDTQYF
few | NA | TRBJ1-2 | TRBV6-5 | TGTGCCAGCAGTTATTCTCTGAGGAGGGGCGCTGGCTACACCTTC | CASSYSLRRGAGYTF
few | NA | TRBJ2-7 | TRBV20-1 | TGCAGTGCTAATCCCGACACATACTCCTACGAGCAGTACTTC | CSANPDTYSYEQYF
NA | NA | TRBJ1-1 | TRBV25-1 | TGTGCCAGCACTAGGGCAGCTGAAGCTTTCTTT | CASTRAAEAFF
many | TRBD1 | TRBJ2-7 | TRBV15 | TGTGCCACCAGCAGGGACAGGCCGGGGTACTACGAGCAGTACTTC | CATSRDRPGYYEQYF
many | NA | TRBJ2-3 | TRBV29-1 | TGCAGCGTTGAAGCAGGAGCCACAGATACGCAGTATTTT | CSVEAGATDTQYF
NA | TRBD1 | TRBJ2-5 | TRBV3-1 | TGTGCCTCCAGCCAAGGGACAGGCCCACGTGGGGGTGAGACCCAGTACTTC | CASSQGTGPRGGETQYF
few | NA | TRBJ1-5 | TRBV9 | TGTGCCAGCAGCGTAGGCGGAGTTAGCAATCAGCCCCAGCATTTT | CASSVGGVSNQPQHF
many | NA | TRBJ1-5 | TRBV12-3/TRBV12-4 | TGTGCCAGCTGCCTTTTCGGAGGGGAGCCCCAGCATTTT | CASCLFGGEPQHF
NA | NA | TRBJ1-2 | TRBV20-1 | TGCAGTGCTAGAGATGGCACCAAGCGGGAGGGCTACACCTTC | CSARDGTKREGYTF
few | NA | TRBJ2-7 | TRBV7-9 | TGTGCCAGCAGCTCGACAGGACCGTACGAGCAGTACTTC | CASSSTGPYEQYF
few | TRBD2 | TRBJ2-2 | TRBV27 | TGTGCCAGCAGTCATCCGGGACTAGCGGGAGGGCGGACCGGGGAGCTGTTTTTT | CASSHPGLAGGRTGELFF
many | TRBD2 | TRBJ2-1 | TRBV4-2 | TGTGCCAGCAGCCAGGGACTAGCGGGAGCCCTAAGCTCCTACAATGAGCAGTTCTTC | CASSQGLAGALSSYNEQFF
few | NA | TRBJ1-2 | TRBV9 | TGTGCCAGCAGCGCAGAATACGGCTATGGCTACACCTTC | CASSAEYGYGYTF
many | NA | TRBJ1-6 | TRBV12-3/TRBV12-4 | TGTGCCAGCAGTTTAGGCTCTGGGGGTTCACCCCTCCACTTT | CASSLGSGGSPLHF
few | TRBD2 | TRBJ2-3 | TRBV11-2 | TGTGCCAGCAGCTTATGGTCAAGCGGGGTGGACACAGATACGCAGTATTTT | CASSLWSSGVDTDTQYF
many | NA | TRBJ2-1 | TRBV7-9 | TGTGCCAGCAGCCTGACAGAGGTCTCCTACAATGAGCAGTTCTTC | CASSLTEVSYNEQFF
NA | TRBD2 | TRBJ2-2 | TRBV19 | TGTGCCAGTACTCCCCGTCGAGCGGGAGTGATCACCGGGGAGCTGTTTTTT | CASTPRRAGVITGELFF
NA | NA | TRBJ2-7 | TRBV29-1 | TGCAGCGTTCAAGGTCCCTTAGGCTACGAGCAGTACTTC | CSVQGPLGYEQYF
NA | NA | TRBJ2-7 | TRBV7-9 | TGTGCCAGCAGCTTAGAGGGCAGGACCCAAGTCTTC | CASSLEGRTQVF
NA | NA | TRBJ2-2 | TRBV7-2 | TGTGCCAGCAGTCACTGGCGCCGGGAAGGGAACACCGGGGAGCTGTTTTTT | CASSHWRREGNTGELFF
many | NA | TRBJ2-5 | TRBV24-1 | TGTGCCACCAGTGACTACGGACTGCCCCAAGAGACCCAGTACTTC | CATSDYGLPQETQYF
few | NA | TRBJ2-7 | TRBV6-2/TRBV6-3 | TGTGCCAGCAGTTACTTAGGACAGCTATCCTACGAGCAGTACTTC | CASSYLGQLSYEQYF
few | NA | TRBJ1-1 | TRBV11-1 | TGTGCCAGCAGCCGAAGGTTCGGGGAAGGAGAAGAGAACACTGAAGCTTTCTTT | CASSRRFGEGEENTEAFF
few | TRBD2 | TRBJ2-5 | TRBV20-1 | TGCAGTGCCTCAGTTAGCGGGGGCCGGTTTGGGACCCAGTACTTC | CSASVSGGRFGTQYF
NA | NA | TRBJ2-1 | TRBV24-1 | TGTGCCACCAGTGGGGCGGCTTTAGGGTACAATGAGCAGTTCTTC | CATSGAALGYNEQFF